This TCR beta chain was identified during a study of T-cell reconstitution after alpha-beta-depleted transplantation in children. Germline-derived CDR1 and CDR2 are DFQATT and SNEGSKA (reference sequence). The CDR3 runs 16 residues. After removal of 0 bases from V and 1 base from J, the junction contained 6 bases not matched to a gene. This clonotype was detected a few times. What it binds is unknown. General study findings and limits: Some patients showed high day-60 TCRbeta diversity, which derived from surviving recipient T cells and thymic progenitors. One year post-transplant, T-cell counts and diversity were largely derived from T cells produced anew.

Construction of the TCRbeta library involved unique molecular identifiers. Each CDR3 protein gets one entry after TCRdb re-called the PCR reads with MiXCR. The sample carries approximately 800,000 distinct CDR3 sequences, less than 20% recorded once. The chain couples TRBV20-1 to TRBJ1-5; 7 bases are a match to TRBD1. Sequenced material: PBMCs, mostly from graft donor cells, taken 360 days after TCRalphabeta/CD19-depleted stem cell transplant. The receptor was derived from a male patient younger than 18 who had a stem cell transplant for acute lymphoblastic leukemia, so the T cells may come from the graft donor. Here the CDR3 DNA reads TGCAGTGCTAGAGATCGGACAGGCAGAAGCAATCAGCCCCAGCATTTT. Encoded protein: CSARDRTGRSNQPQHF.